This T cell receptor beta chain emerged from a study of blood T cell repertoires in COVID-19. Repertoires were generated with immunoSEQ multiplex PCR, while TCRdb's copy carries only in-frame clones and drops some. The repertoire holds some 110,000 clones, with about 83% as singletons. Germline CDR1 and CDR2: SGHRS and YFSETQ. This CDR3 spans 14 amino acids. V trimming: 2 bases; J trimming: 2 bases; junction bases outside the gene matches: 4. The rearrangement joins TRBV5-1 to TRBJ2-7; 7 bases match TRBD1. Sample: peripheral blood. This TCR was sampled from a man in his 70s with acute or convalescent COVID-19. The CDR3 region is CASSFYRGTYEQYF. The CDR3 bases are TGCGCCAGCAGCTTTTACAGGGGAACCTACGAGCAGTACTTC. The variable domain in full, with the rest retrieved from reference TRBV5-1 and TRBJ2-7, is KAGVTQTPRYLIKTRGQQVTLSCSPISGHRSVSWYQQTPGQGLQFLFEYFSETQRNKGNFPGRFSGRQFSNSRSEMNVSTLELGDSALYLCASSFYRGTYEQYFGPGTRLTVT.